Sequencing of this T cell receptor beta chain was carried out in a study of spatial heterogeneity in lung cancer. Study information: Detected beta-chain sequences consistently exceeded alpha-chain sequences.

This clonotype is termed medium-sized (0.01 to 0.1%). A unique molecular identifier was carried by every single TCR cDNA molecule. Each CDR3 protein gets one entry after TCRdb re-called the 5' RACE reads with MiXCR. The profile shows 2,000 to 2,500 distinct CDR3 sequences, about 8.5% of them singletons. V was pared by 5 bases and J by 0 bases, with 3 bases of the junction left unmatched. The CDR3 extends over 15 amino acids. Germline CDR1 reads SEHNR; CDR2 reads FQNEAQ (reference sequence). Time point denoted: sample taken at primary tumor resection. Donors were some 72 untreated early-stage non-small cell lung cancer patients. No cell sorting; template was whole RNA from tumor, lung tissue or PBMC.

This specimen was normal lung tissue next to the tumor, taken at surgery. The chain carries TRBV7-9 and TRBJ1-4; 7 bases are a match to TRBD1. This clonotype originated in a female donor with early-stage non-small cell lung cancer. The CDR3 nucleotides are TGTGCCAGCAGCCGGGACAGAGCAACTAATGAAAAACTGTTTTTT. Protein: CASSRDRATNEKLFF. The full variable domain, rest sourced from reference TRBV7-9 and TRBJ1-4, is DTGVSQNPRHKITKRGQNVTFRCDPISEHNRLYWYRQTLGQGPEFLTYFQNEAQLEKSRLLSDRFSAERPKGSFSTLEIQRTEQGDSAMYLCASSRDRATNEKLFFGSGTQLSVL.